Listed below are T cell receptor beta chains from one sample, sequenced in a study of blood T cells in healthy people across ages. Via MiXCR, TCRdb re-called the 5' RACE reads, giving one row per CDR3 protein. The repertoire has 650,000 to 800,000 distinct CDR3 sequences, around two fifths of them found once; the top ten carry about a fifth. The sequencing sample was made of blood. The receptors originated from a man between 60 and 70 years old in good health. The CDR3 runs from the conserved cysteine through the conserved F or W. Each record gives: D gene, J gene, V gene, clone size, CDR3 DNA, CDR3 protein. The D gene is left open where the match is weak. The listing skips clone size in some rows; elsewhere it reads once, few, many or a size class.

TRBD1,TRBJ1-2,TRBV28,-,TGTGCCAGCAGACAATCCGGGACAGGGTACGATGGCTACACCTTC,CASRQSGTGYDGYTF
-,TRBJ1-1,TRBV20-1,-,TGCAGTGCTAGGCCACAGGAGAACACTGAAGCTTTCTTT,CSARPQENTEAFF
-,TRBJ1-2,TRBV13,-,TGTGCCAGCACCCGATCCCATGTGGTCAGCTACTATGGCCACACCTTC,CASTRSHVVSYYGHTF
-,TRBJ2-7,TRBV7-9,-,TGTGCCAGCAGCTCGAGCCTTCTCCAACAGGGTTACGAGCAGTACTTC,CASSSSLLQQGYEQYF
TRBD1,TRBJ1-6,TRBV2,once,TGTGCCAGCATGCTAAGGACAGGGGGAAACTCACCCCTCCACTTT,CASMLRTGGNSPLHF
TRBD2,TRBJ2-5,TRBV20-1,few,TGCAGTGCTAGAGCGGTGGCGGGGGAACAAGAGACCCAGTACTTC,CSARAVAGEQETQYF
-,TRBJ1-2,TRBV4-3,-,TGCGCCAGCAGCCAAGATCACGGGGGGGTCTATGGCTACACCTTC,CASSQDHGGVYGYTF
-,TRBJ1-6,TRBV13,few,TGTGCCAGCAGCCTAACGCGGGGGTCTAGTTCACCCCTCCACTTT,CASSLTRGSSSPLHF
TRBD1,TRBJ1-2,TRBV27,-,TGTGCCAGCAGTTATCGCCAGGGGGTAGATGGCTACACCTTC,CASSYRQGVDGYTF
-,TRBJ1-1,TRBV30,-,TGTGCCTGGAGATTGGACCTTAAAACTGAAGCTTTCTTT,CAWRLDLKTEAFF
TRBD1,TRBJ1-2,TRBV7-2,-,TGTGCCAGCAGCTTAGGGGGGACAGGGGATGGCTACACCTTC,CASSLGGTGDGYTF
TRBD2,TRBJ2-5,TRBV3-1,few,TGTGCCAGCAGCCAAGGGACTAGCGGGGGGTTCCAAGAGACCCAGTACTTC,CASSQGTSGGFQETQYF
TRBD2,TRBJ2-2,TRBV6-2/TRBV6-3,-,TGTGCCAGCAGTTACTCAACTATAGCGGGGTTTCGTAACACCGGGGAGCTGTTTTTT,CASSYSTIAGFRNTGELFF
TRBD2,TRBJ2-3,TRBV25-1,-,TGTACCAGCACCAGGACTAGCGGGTCCATATATACGCAGTATTTT,CTSTRTSGSIYTQYF
-,TRBJ2-1,TRBV3-1,-,TGTGCCAGCAGCCAAGTTGGGGGGGCCAGGGATGAGCAGTTCTTC,CASSQVGGARDEQFF
-,TRBJ2-7,TRBV25-1,-,TGTGCCAGCAGGGGAAAGCTTTCCTACGAGCAGTACTTC,CASRGKLSYEQYF
-,TRBJ1-1,TRBV7-2,-,TGTGCCAGCAGCCCTCGACAGGTTGTCACTGAAGCTTTCTTT,CASSPRQVVTEAFF
-,TRBJ1-4,TRBV6-1,-,TGTGCCAGCAGGGAGGGCGGGACGGCTGAAAAACTGTTTTTT,CASREGGTAEKLFF
-,TRBJ2-7,TRBV20-1,few,TGCAGTGCCCGATTCGACTTGAACTCCTACGAGCAGTACTTC,CSARFDLNSYEQYF
TRBD2,TRBJ2-3,TRBV12-3/TRBV12-4,-,TGTGCCAGCAGTCTCACTAGCGGGGGAATAGATACGCAGTATTTT,CASSLTSGGIDTQYF
-,TRBJ1-4,TRBV27,-,TGTGCCAGCAGTTTCGCGGCAACCCAAGGGAAACTGTTTTTT,CASSFAATQGKLFF
TRBD2,TRBJ2-3,TRBV7-2,few,TGTGCCAGCAGCTGGGGACTAGCCGCCTCAGATACGCAGTATTTT,CASSWGLAASDTQYF
-,TRBJ2-7,TRBV4-1,few,TGCGCCAGCAGCCAATTTGGGGGGCGGGAGCAGTACTTC,CASSQFGGREQYF
-,TRBJ2-6,TRBV5-1,-,TGCGCCAGCAGCACCGGACCCACGGCGGGGGCCAACGTCCTGACTTTC,CASSTGPTAGANVLTF
-,TRBJ1-2,TRBV7-2,-,TGTGCCAGCAGCCCCAAGGGAGTCCCCTATGGCCACACCTTC,CASSPKGVPYGHTF
TRBD2,TRBJ2-7,TRBV7-2,many,TGTGCCAGCAGCGTAAGACGCGGGGGTTTTGGATCCTACGAGCAGTACTTC,CASSVRRGGFGSYEQYF
TRBD1,TRBJ1-1,TRBV20-1,-,TGCAGTGCTAGCCCACCACACGGAGAGGGGGCTTCCATGGTGAATAAAGCTTTCTTT,CSASPPHGEGASMVNKAFF
-,TRBJ1-2,TRBV20-1,-,TGCAGTGCTAGTAATCGGGGGGCGGGCACCTTC,CSASNRGAGTF
-,TRBJ2-6,TRBV11-2,few,TGTGCCAGCAGCCCCGACACTTTCTCTGGGGCCAACGTCCTGACTTTC,CASSPDTFSGANVLTF
-,TRBJ2-3,TRBV28,few,TGTGCCGTCCCTTACCGGCCAGATACGCAGTATTTT,CAVPYRPDTQYF
-,TRBJ1-5,TRBV10-3,-,TGTGCCATCAGCGAAGGGACACTAAATCAGCCCCAGCATTTT,CAISEGTLNQPQHF
-,TRBJ1-5,TRBV21-1,few,TGTGCCAGCAGCAAAAACCCGGGCCTCCTTAATCAGCCCCAGCATTTT,CASSKNPGLLNQPQHF
-,TRBJ2-7,TRBV7-2,-,TGTGCCAGCAGCTTAGAGACACCACCCTACGAGCAGTACTTC,CASSLETPPYEQYF
TRBD1,TRBJ1-6,TRBV7-2,-,TGTGCCAGCAGCTTAGAGGGGGCGGATTCACCCCTCCACTTT,CASSLEGADSPLHF
TRBD2,TRBJ2-5,TRBV6-1,-,TGTGCCAGCAGTACTGGCGGGGGGAGGGAGACCCAGTACTTC,CASSTGGGRETQYF
-,TRBJ1-1,TRBV25-1,few,TGTGCCAGCAGTGTTACCGGGACGGTGAACACTGAAGCTTTCTTT,CASSVTGTVNTEAFF
TRBD2,TRBJ2-7,TRBV20-1,many,TGCAGTGCTAGTCTACTAGCGGGAGCCTACGAGCAGTACTTC,CSASLLAGAYEQYF
TRBD2,TRBJ2-3,TRBV5-1,few,TGCGCCAGCAGCTCTGGAGGGACTAGCGGGAGCTCTAGAAATACGCAGTATTTT,CASSSGGTSGSSRNTQYF
TRBD1,TRBJ2-1,TRBV11-3,-,TGTGCCAGCAGCTTAGCCATCGGGACAGGGGGTTCTGAGCAGTTCTTC,CASSLAIGTGGSEQFF
-,TRBJ2-7,TRBV6-2/TRBV6-3,-,TGTGCCAGCAGTTACCCCGGGAACGAGCAGTACTTC,CASSYPGNEQYF